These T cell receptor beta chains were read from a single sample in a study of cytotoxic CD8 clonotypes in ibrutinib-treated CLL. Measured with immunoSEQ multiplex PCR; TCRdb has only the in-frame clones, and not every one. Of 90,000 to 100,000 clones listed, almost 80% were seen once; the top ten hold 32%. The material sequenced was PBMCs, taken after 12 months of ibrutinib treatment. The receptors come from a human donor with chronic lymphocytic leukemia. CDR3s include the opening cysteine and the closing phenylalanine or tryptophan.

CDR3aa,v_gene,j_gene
CASSHGKRDEQFF,TRBV11-2,TRBJ2-1
CASSEQGAGEKLFF,TRBV6-1,TRBJ1-4
CASSRGSENQPQHF,TRBV19,TRBJ1-5
CASKLGDTIYF,TRBV6-6,TRBJ1-3
CASSLSRLYGYTF,TRBV28,TRBJ1-2
CASSIPTAPYLGSPLHF,TRBV19,TRBJ1-6
CASRFSGSTNEKLFF,TRBV28,TRBJ1-4
CASSSGEGRSYEQYF,TRBV7-6,TRBJ2-7
CASSLEGQGGNIQYF,TRBV5-1,TRBJ2-4
CASSPDGQTRGYGYTF,TRBV18,TRBJ1-2
CASSTAVPSNEQFF,TRBV28,TRBJ2-1
CASSYGQAYGYTF,TRBV6-6,TRBJ1-2
CARSQGAGPQETQYF,TRBV2,TRBJ2-5
CASMIPGQAMNEQYF,TRBV5-1,TRBJ2-7
CSFNILDEQYF,TRBV29-1,TRBJ2-7
CASAGSGNTIYF,TRBV18,TRBJ1-3
CASSSRPLGADTQYF,TRBV4-2,TRBJ2-3
CSVEPDETQYF,TRBV29-1,TRBJ2-5
CASSQDLMGEQYF,TRBV4-1,TRBJ2-7
CASSLSRGAYEQYF,TRBV19,TRBJ2-7
CASSSRDYGDGYTF,TRBV27,TRBJ1-2
CASNAWTAFF,TRBV6-1,TRBJ1-1
CASSQGAGLSYEQYF,TRBV4-2,TRBJ2-7
CASSPRQGSSVTEAFF,TRBV18,TRBJ1-1
CSAQGGVRDTGELFF,TRBV29-1,TRBJ2-2
CASSFSENSPLHF,TRBV28,TRBJ1-6
CASSIAPGRLNEKLFF,TRBV5-1,TRBJ1-4
CASSYTGDIYEQYF,TRBV5-1,TRBJ2-7
CASSSAAGTGHNEQFF,TRBV28,TRBJ2-1
CASSFMAQETQYF,TRBV27,TRBJ2-5
CASSLKASSTQYF,TRBV7-3,TRBJ2-5
CASSLPGTASYEQYF,TRBV5-4,TRBJ2-7
CASSSRGENTEAFF,TRBV6-5,TRBJ1-1
CSAPGQGLYGYTF,TRBV29-1,TRBJ1-2
CAWSVGEKLFF,TRBV30,TRBJ1-4
CAWRLGDRDYNEQFF,TRBV30,TRBJ2-1
CASSFRAPQDTEAFF,TRBV5-1,TRBJ1-1
CASRTGMGPDTQYF,TRBV28,TRBJ2-3
CASGTVSRTDTQYF,TRBV6-4,TRBJ2-3
CASSDSEQGATGELFF,TRBV6-4,TRBJ2-2
CASSKTGNRGLAGNQHF,TRBV28,TRBJ1-5
CASSLGGTAQAFF,TRBV7-2,TRBJ1-1
CASSRTQGRGNTEAFF,TRBV5-8,TRBJ1-1
CASRDGNTGELFF,TRBV6-1,TRBJ2-2